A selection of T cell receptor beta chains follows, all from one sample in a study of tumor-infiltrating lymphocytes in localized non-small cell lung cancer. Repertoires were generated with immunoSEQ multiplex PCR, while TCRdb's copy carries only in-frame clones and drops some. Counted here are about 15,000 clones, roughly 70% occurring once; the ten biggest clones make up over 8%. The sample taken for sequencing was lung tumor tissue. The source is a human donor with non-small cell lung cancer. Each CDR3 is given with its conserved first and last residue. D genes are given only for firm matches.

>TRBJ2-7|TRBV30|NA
CAWSIGQIAYEQYF
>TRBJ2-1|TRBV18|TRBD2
CASSPPTSGWYGNEQFF
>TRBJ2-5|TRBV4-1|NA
CASSLGSSRETQYF
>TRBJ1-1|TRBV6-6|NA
CASSYSGGEAFF
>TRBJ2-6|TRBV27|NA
CASSLSAPPRSGANVLTF
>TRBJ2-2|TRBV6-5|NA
CASSSSGGPGELFF
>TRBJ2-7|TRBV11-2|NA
CASSLGQVTTYEQYF
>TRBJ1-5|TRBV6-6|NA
CASSLGRVSGQPQHF
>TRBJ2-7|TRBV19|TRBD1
CASSPRTGWDYEQYF
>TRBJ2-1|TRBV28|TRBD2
CASSLWGLAGGYNEQFF
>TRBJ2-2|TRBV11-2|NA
CATMTGTLSNTGELFF
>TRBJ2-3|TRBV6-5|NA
CASREQGDTQYF
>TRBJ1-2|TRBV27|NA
CASSLQVNYGYTF
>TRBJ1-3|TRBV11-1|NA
CASSPTTGNTIYF
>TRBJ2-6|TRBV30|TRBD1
CAWSGDRSSGANVLTF
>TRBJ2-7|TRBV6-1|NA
CASSGGRQTMGEQYF
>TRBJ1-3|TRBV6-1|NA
CASSLGVFSGNTIYF
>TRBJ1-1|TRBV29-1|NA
CSGKEGPEAFF
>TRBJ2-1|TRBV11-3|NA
CASSLGTDNEQFF
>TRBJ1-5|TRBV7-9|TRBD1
CASSLGGQGWSNQPQHF
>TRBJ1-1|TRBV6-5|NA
CASLGASKNTEAFF
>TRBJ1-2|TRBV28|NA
CASSLAGRSYF
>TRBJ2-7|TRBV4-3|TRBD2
CASSQGTGTSGSYEQYF
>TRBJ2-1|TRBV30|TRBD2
CAWRGRTSGYYNEQFF
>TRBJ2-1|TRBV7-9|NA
CASSLGTTSYNEQFF
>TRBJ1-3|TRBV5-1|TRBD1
CASSWGDRRERNTIYF
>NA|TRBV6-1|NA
CASRTSSYEQYF
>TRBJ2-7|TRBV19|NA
CASRQGLAGYEQYF
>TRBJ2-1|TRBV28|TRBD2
CASSLLVSGREYNEQFF
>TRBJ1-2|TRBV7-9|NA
CASSLETGNGYTF
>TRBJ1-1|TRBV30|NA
CAWSEQLNTEAFF
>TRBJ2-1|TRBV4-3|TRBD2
CASSQEASGSQFF
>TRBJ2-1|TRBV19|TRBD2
CASSSQLTSGGYNEQFF
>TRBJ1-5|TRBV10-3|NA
CATKSGGVYQPQHF
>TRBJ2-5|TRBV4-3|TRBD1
CASSQTPGQYQETQYF
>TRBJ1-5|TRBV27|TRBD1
CASSPGQGGQPQHF
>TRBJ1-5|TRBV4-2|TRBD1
CASSHQGAEQPQHF
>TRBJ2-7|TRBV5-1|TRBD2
CASSPGTSGTYEQYF
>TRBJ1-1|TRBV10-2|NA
CASKETGGTEAFF
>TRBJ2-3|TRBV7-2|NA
CASSFGVRDTQYF
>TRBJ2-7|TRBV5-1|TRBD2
CASSLTSPSGVGKSYEQYF
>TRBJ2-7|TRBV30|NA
CAWSVQGGPYEQYF
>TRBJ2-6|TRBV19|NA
CASSSLRTSSGANVLTF
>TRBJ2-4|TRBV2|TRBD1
CASSSGQGINIQYF
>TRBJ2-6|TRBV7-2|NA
CASGFGRLSGANVLTF
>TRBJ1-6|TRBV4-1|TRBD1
CASSQRGQGSPLHF
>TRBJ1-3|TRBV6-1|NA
CASSMSGSSGNTIYF
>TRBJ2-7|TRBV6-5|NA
CASSPQRAAESEQYF
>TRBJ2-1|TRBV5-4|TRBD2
CASSLVGGGYNEQFF
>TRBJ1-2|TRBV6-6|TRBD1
CASSYVGQGKGYTF
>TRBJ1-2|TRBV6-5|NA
CASSYDSNYGYTF
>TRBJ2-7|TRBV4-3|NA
CASSQDTWGGLKTYEQYF
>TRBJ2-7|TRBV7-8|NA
CASSLVAYSYEQYF
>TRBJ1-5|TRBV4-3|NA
CASSRFWGNQPQHF
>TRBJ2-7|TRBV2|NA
CASSDSADSSYEQYF